This T cell receptor (beta chain) is drawn from a study of Ad26.COV2.S vaccination and SARS-CoV-2 variants. Study in general: Intramuscular Ad26.COV2.S at 5x10^10 or 1x10^11 viral particles.

Findings of the study overall: The authors reported substantial breadth in spike-specific CD8+ and CD4+ T cell responses after vaccination. Using TCR breadth and depth analyses may have led to underestimated total T cell responses.

Indicated treatment: roughly 18 received Ad26.COV2.S at low or high dose, single or two shots; five or six received placebo; per-sample allocation not given. Specimen acquisition occurred on day 63 following the initial vaccine or placebo injection. Ad26 vector vaccine expressed Wuhan-strain SARS-CoV-2 spike. Details on this clone: Antigen: not known.

The CDR3 loop spans 14 amino acids. In germline, CDR1 is SGHRS, CDR2 YFSETQ. The V and J ends lost 5 bases and 7 bases respectively, with 18 bases between them. Method: immunoSEQ multiplex PCR; TCRdb's copy keeps in-frame clones and lacks some. This table holds 350,000 to 400,000 clones, about 85% found once. The chain couples TRBV5-1 to TRBJ1-2; maybe TRBD1 (6 bases). The TCR sequence derives from a person between 18 and 60 years old who received the Ad26.COV2.S COVID-19 vaccine or a placebo. The sequences come from peripheral blood, collected in a trial of Ad26.COV2.S vaccine versus placebo. CDR3 in DNA: TGCGCCAGCAGAACGGAGGGGGTATCCTTTGGCTACACCTTC. As protein: CASRTEGVSFGYTF. The full variable domain, in which reference TRBV5-1 and TRBJ1-2 provide the parts outside the CDR3, is KAGVTQTPRYLIKTRGQQVTLSCSPISGHRSVSWYQQTPGQGLQFLFEYFSETQRNKGNFPGRFSGRQFSNSRSEMNVSTLELGDSALYLCASRTEGVSFGYTFGSGTRLTVV.